Listed below are T cell receptor beta chains from one sample, sequenced in a study of blood T cell repertoires in COVID-19. Sequencing used immunoSEQ multiplex PCR; TCRdb keeps in-frame clones, though not all of them. Among around 270,000 clones, approximately 85% were seen once, and the ten largest hold 0.85% to 0.9%. The sample taken for sequencing was peripheral blood. Every receptor here comes from a human donor with COVID-19, enrolled during active disease. The donor label of this sample is uncertain. The CDR3 runs from the conserved cysteine through the conserved F or W. D genes are given only for firm matches. Clone size is not always given. Where it is, it says once, few, many or a class for expanded clones.

d_gene: TRBD1
v_gene: TRBV2
abundance: .
j_gene: TRBJ1-2
CDR3nt: TGTGCCAGCGCTAGCCAAGGACAGGGTTATGGCTACACCTTC
CDR3aa: CASASQGQGYGYTF

d_gene: TRBD1
v_gene: TRBV20-1
abundance: few
j_gene: TRBJ1-4
CDR3nt: TGCAGTGCTAATGACAGGGTTTCTGAAAAACTGTTTTTT
CDR3aa: CSANDRVSEKLFF

d_gene: TRBD2
v_gene: TRBV19
abundance: .
j_gene: TRBJ2-7
CDR3nt: TGTGCCAGTAGTATCGGTTGGACTAGCGGGAGGCGTACCTACGAGCAGTACTTC
CDR3aa: CASSIGWTSGRRTYEQYF

d_gene: .
v_gene: TRBV6-5
abundance: .
j_gene: TRBJ2-7
CDR3nt: TGTGCCAGCAGCGCCGACAGGACCTACGAGCAGTACTTC
CDR3aa: CASSADRTYEQYF

d_gene: TRBD2
v_gene: TRBV7-3
abundance: few
j_gene: TRBJ2-1
CDR3nt: TGTGCCAGCAGCTTAACTAGCGGGGCCTCCTACAATGAGCAGTTCTTC
CDR3aa: CASSLTSGASYNEQFF

d_gene: .
v_gene: TRBV7-3
abundance: .
j_gene: TRBJ2-1
CDR3nt: TGTGCCAGCAGCTTAGACGGGAACCCCTACAATGAGCAGTTCTTC
CDR3aa: CASSLDGNPYNEQFF

d_gene: TRBD1
v_gene: TRBV18
abundance: few
j_gene: TRBJ1-6
CDR3nt: TGTGCCAGCTCACGAACAGGGGAACTCCCCTATAATTCACCCCTCCACTTT
CDR3aa: CASSRTGELPYNSPLHF

d_gene: TRBD1
v_gene: TRBV7-9
abundance: few
j_gene: TRBJ2-7
CDR3nt: TGTGCCAGCAGTCGCCGGGACAGGGATATGCGCGAGCAGTACTTC
CDR3aa: CASSRRDRDMREQYF

d_gene: TRBD1
v_gene: TRBV3-1/TRBV3-2
abundance: .
j_gene: TRBJ1-2
CDR3nt: TGTGCCAGCAGCCTCGCCGGGACAGGGGCCTATGGCTACACCTTC
CDR3aa: CASSLAGTGAYGYTF

d_gene: TRBD1
v_gene: TRBV28
abundance: .
j_gene: TRBJ1-3
CDR3nt: TGTGCCAGCAGTTTACCCCCGGACAGGGCTGGAAACACCATATATTTT
CDR3aa: CASSLPPDRAGNTIYF

d_gene: TRBD2
v_gene: TRBV11-3
abundance: .
j_gene: TRBJ2-1
CDR3nt: TGTGCCAGCAGCCTGGGGGGGGGTCCCTACAATGAGCAGTTCTTC
CDR3aa: CASSLGGGPYNEQFF

d_gene: .
v_gene: TRBV21-1
abundance: .
j_gene: TRBJ2-7
CDR3nt: TGTGCCAGCAGCAAAGCCTTCCCTCTAGCGGGAGGATCCTTCTCTTGTTGCGAGCAGTACTTC
CDR3aa: CASSKAFPLAGGSFSCCEQYF

d_gene: .
v_gene: TRBV19
abundance: .
j_gene: TRBJ1-5
CDR3nt: TGTGCCAGTAGTATAGGGACAAGGGATCAGCCCCAGCATTTT
CDR3aa: CASSIGTRDQPQHF

d_gene: .
v_gene: TRBV2
abundance: .
j_gene: TRBJ1-6
CDR3nt: TGTGCCAGCAGTGAGCTACAGGGTACAGGGTCACCCCTCCACTTT
CDR3aa: CASSELQGTGSPLHF

d_gene: .
v_gene: TRBV28
abundance: .
j_gene: TRBJ1-1
CDR3nt: TGTGCCAGCAGTTTAGGGACAATGGAGATGTATGGTTTCTTT
CDR3aa: CASSLGTMEMYGFF

d_gene: .
v_gene: TRBV15
abundance: .
j_gene: TRBJ2-7
CDR3nt: TGTGCCACCAGCAGAGACCGGTTCGTGCAGTACTTC
CDR3aa: CATSRDRFVQYF